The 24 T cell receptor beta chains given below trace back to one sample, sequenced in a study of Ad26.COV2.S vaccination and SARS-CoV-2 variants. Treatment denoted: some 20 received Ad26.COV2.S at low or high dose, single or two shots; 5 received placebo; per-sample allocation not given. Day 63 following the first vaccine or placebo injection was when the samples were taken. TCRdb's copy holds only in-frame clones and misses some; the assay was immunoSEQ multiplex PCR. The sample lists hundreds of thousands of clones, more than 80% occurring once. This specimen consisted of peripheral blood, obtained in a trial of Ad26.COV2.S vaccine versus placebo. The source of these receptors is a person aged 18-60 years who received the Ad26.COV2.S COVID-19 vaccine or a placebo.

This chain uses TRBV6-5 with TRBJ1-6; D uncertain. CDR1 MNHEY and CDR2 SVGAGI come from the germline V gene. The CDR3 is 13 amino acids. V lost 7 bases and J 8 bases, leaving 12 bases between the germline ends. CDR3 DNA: TGTGCCAGCACGACCAGTTACTATTCACCCCTCCACTTT. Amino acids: CASTTSYYSPLHF.

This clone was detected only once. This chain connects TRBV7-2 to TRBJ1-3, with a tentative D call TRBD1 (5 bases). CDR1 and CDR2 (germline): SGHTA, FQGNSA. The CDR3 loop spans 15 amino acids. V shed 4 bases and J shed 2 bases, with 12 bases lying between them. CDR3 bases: TGTGCCAGCAGCTGGGACCCAGGACCTGGAAACACCATATATTTT. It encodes CASSWDPGPGNTIYF. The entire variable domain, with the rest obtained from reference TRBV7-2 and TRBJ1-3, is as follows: GAGVSQSPSNKVTEKGKDVELRCDPISGHTALYWYRQSLGQGLEFLIYFQGNSAPDKSGLPSDRFSAERTGGSVSTLTIQRTQQEDSAVYLCASSWDPGPGNTIYFGEGSWLTVV.

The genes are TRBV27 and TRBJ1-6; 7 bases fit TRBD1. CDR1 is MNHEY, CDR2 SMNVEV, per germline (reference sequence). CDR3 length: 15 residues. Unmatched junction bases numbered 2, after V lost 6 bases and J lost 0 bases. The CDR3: CASRNRGSYNSPLHF. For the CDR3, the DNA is TGTGCCAGCAGAAACAGGGGCTCCTATAATTCACCCCTCCACTTT.

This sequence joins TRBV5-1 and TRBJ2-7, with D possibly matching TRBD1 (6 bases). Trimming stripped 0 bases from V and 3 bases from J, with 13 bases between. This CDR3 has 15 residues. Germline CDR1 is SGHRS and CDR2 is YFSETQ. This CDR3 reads CASSLEQGSFYEQYF. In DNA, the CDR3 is TGCGCCAGCAGCTTGGAACAGGGTTCCTTCTACGAGCAGTACTTC.

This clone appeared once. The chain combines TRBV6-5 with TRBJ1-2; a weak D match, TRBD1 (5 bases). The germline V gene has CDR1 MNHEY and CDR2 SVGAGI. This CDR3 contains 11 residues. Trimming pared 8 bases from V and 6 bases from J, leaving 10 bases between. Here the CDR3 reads CASGQGDGYTF. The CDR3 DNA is TGTGCCAGCGGCCAGGGAGATGGCTACACCTTC.

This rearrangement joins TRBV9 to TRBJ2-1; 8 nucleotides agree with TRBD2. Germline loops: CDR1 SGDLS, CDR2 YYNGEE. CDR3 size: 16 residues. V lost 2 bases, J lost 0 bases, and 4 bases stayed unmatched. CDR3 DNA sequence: TGTGCCAGCAGCGTCCTCAGCGGGAGCTCCTACAATGAGCAGTTCTTC. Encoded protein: CASSVLSGSSYNEQFF. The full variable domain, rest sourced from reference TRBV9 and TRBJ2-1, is DSGVTQTPKHLITATGQRVTLRCSPRSGDLSVYWYQQSLDQGLQFLIQYYNGEERAKGNILERFSAQQFPDLHSELNLSSLELGDSALYFCASSVLSGSSYNEQFFGPGTRLTVL.

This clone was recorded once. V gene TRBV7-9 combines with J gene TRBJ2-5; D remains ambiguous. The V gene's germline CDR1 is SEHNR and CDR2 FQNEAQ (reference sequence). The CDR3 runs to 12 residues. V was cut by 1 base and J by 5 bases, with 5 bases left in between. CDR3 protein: CASSLGSETQYF. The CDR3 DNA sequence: TGTGCCAGCAGCTTAGGGTCGGAGACCCAGTACTTC.

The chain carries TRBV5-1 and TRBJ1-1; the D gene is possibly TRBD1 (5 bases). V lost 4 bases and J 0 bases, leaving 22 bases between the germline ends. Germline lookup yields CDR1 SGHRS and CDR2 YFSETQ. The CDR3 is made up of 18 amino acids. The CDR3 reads CASSPMSGLDRMNTEAFF. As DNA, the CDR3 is TGCGCCAGCAGCCCGATGTCGGGCCTCGACAGAATGAACACTGAAGCTTTCTTT.

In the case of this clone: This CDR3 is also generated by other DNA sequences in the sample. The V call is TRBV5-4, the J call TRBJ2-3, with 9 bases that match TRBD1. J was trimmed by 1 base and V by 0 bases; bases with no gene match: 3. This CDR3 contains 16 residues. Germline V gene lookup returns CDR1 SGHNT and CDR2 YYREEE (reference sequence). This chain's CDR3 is CASSLGRDRGTDTQYF. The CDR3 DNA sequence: TGTGCCAGCAGCTTGGGCCGGGACAGGGGCACAGATACGCAGTATTTT.

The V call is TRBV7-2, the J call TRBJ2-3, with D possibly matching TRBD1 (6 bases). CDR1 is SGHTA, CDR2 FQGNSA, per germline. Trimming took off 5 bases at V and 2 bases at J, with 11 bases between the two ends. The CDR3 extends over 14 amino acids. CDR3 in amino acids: CASSQQGVTDTQYF. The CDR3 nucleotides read TGTGCCAGCAGCCAACAGGGCGTCACAGATACGCAGTATTTT.

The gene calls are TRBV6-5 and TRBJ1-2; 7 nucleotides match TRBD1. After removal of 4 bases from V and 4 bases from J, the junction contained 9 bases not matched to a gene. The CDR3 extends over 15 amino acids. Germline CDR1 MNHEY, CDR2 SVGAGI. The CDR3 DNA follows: TGTGCCAGCAGTTTCCGAACGACAGGGTTCTATGGCTACACCTTC. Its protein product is CASSFRTTGFYGYTF.

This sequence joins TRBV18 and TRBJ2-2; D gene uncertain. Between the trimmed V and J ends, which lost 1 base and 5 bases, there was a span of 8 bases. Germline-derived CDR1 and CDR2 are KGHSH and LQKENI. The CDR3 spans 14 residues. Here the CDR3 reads CASSPRWGTGELFF. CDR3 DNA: TGTGCCAGCTCACCACGGTGGGGAACCGGGGAGCTGTTTTTT.

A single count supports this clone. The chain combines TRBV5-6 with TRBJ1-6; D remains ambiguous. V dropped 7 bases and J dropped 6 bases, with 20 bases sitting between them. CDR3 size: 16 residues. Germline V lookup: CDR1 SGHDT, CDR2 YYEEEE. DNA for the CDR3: TGTGCCAGCCGCACCGGAGCGGCCGGACTTAATTCACCCCTCCACTTT. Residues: CASRTGAAGLNSPLHF. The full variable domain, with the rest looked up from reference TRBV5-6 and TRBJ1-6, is DAGVTQSPTHLIKTRGQQVTLRCSPKSGHDTVSWYQQALGQGPQFIFQYYEEEERQRGNFPDRFSGHQFPNYSSELNVNALLLGDSALYLCASRTGAAGLNSPLHFGNGTRLTVT.

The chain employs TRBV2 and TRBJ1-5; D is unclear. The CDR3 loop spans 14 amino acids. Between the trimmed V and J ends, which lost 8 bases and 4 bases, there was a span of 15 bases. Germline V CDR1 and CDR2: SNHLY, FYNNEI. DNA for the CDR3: TGTGCCAGCGAAGGGAGATACCATAATCAGCCCCAGCATTTT. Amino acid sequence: CASEGRYHNQPQHF. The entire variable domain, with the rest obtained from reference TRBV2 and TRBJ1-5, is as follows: EPEVTQTPSHQVTQMGQEVILRCVPISNHLYFYWYRQILGQKVEFLVSFYNNEISEKSEIFDDQFSVERPDGSNFTLKIRSTKLEDSAMYFCASEGRYHNQPQHFGDGTRLSIL.

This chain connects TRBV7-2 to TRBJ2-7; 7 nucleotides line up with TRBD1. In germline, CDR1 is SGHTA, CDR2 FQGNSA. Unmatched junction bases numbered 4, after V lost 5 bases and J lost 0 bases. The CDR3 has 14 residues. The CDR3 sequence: CASSARQGSYEQYF. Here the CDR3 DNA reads TGTGCCAGCAGCGCCCGACAGGGCTCCTACGAGCAGTACTTC.

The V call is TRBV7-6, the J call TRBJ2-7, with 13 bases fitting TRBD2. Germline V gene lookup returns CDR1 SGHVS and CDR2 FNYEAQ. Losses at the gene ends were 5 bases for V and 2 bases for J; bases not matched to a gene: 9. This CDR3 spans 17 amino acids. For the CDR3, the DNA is TGTGCCAGCAGCCTTAGCCCAGGACTAGCGGGAGCCTACGAGCAGTACTTC. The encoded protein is CASSLSPGLAGAYEQYF.

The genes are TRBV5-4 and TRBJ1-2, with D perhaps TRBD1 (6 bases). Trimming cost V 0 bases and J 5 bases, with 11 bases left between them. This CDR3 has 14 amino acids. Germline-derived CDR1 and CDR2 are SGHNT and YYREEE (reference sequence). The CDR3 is CASSLAPGAYGYTF. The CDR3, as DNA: TGTGCCAGCAGCTTGGCGCCAGGGGCGTATGGCTACACCTTC. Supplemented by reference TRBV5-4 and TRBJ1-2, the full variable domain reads ETGVTQSPTHLIKTRGQQVTLRCSSQSGHNTVSWYQQALGQGPQFIFQYYREEENGRGNFPPRFSGLQFPNYSSELNVNALELDDSALYLCASSLAPGAYGYTFGSGTRLTVV.

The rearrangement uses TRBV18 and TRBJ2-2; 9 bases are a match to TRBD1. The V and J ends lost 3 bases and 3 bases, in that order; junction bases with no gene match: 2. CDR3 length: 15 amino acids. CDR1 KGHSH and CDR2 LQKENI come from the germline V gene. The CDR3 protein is CASSPWTGDTGELFF. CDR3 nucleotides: TGTGCCAGCTCACCGTGGACAGGGGACACCGGGGAGCTGTTTTTT.

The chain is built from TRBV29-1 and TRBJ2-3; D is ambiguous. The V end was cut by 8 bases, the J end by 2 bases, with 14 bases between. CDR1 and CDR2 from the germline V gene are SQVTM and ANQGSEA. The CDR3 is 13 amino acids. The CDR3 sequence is CSSQSSDTDTQYF. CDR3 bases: TGCAGCTCTCAATCCAGTGACACAGATACGCAGTATTTT.

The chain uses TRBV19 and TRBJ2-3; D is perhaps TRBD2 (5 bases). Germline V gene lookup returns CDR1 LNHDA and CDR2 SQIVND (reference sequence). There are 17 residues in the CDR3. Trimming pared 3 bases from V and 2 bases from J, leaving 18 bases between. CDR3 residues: CASSMGRSGLYTDTQYF. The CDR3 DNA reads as TGTGCCAGTAGTATGGGTCGAAGCGGACTTTACACAGATACGCAGTATTTT.

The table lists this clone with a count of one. The CDR3 loop is CASSLVGQDSNYGYTF. The DNA of the CDR3 is TGTGCCAGCAGCTTGGTAGGACAGGACTCTAACTATGGCTACACCTTC. This chain connects TRBV5-6 to TRBJ1-2; 7 bases fit TRBD1. This CDR3 spans 16 amino acids. Germline lookup yields CDR1 SGHDT and CDR2 YYEEEE. V shed 0 bases, J shed 0 bases, and the junction held 5 bases outside the gene matches. The variable domain in full, completed from reference TRBV5-6 and TRBJ1-2, reads DAGVTQSPTHLIKTRGQQVTLRCSPKSGHDTVSWYQQALGQGPQFIFQYYEEEERQRGNFPDRFSGHQFPNYSSELNVNALLLGDSALYLCASSLVGQDSNYGYTFGSGTRLTVV.

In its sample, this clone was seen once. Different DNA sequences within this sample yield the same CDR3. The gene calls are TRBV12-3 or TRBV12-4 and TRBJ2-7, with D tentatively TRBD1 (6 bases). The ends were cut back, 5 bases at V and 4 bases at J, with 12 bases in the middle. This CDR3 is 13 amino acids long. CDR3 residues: CASSPGGSYEQYF. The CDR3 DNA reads TGTGCCAGCAGTCCTGGGGGCTCATACGAGCAGTACTTC.

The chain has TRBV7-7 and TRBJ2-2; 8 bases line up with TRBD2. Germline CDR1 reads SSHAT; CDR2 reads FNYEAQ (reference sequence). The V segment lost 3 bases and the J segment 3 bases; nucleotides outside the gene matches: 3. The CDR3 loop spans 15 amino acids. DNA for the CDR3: TGTGCCAGCAGCTTTAGGGGACTAGACACCGGGGAGCTGTTTTTT. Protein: CASSFRGLDTGELFF.

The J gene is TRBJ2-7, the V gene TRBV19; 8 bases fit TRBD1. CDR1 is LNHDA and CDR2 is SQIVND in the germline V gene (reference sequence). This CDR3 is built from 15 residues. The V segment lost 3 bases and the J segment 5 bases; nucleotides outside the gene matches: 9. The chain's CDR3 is CASSITGGNWDEQYF. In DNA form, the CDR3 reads TGTGCCAGTAGTATTACAGGGGGGAATTGGGACGAGCAGTACTTC.